This T cell receptor (beta chain) was retrieved from a study of blood T cell repertoires in COVID-19. Background on the study: Sites in the United States, Italy and Spain provided acute and convalescent COVID-19 samples. In each case, the material was cDNA or gDNA derived from T cells, B-cell-depleted T cells, or PBMCs.

In the original analysis: Nucleated cell number was recorded as an estimate derived from reference gene primer amplification. TCRdb's copy holds only in-frame clones and misses some; the assay was immunoSEQ multiplex PCR. V, J and clone size are taken as reported in that table, and D and trimming were inferred from the DNA itself. There are around 60,000 clones in the sample; around 82% occur only once, and over 5.5% lies in the top ten. There are a few counts of this clone. This CDR3 is 15 amino acids long. Looked up from germline, CDR1 is SEHNR and CDR2 is FQNEAQ (reference sequence). Trimming removed 6 bases at V and 2 bases at J, with 11 bases between.

V gene TRBV7-9 combines with J gene TRBJ1-6; perhaps TRBD1 as D (5 bases). Specimen: peripheral blood. This receptor was obtained from a man between 60 and 75 years old with acute or convalescent COVID-19. The CDR3, as DNA: TGTGCCAGCAGATCCCGACAGACCTATAATTCACCCCTCCACTTT. Translating gives CASRSRQTYNSPLHF. The whole variable domain, filled in from reference TRBV7-9 and TRBJ1-6, reads DTGVSQNPRHKITKRGQNVTFRCDPISEHNRLYWYRQTLGQGPEFLTYFQNEAQLEKSRLLSDRFSAERPKGSFSTLEIQRTEQGDSAMYLCASRSRQTYNSPLHFGNGTRLTVT.